This T cell receptor beta chain was observed in a study of cytotoxic CD8 clonotypes in ibrutinib-treated CLL. Study-level results: Clonality climbed at ibrutinib response, then dropped toward baseline at progression.

The assay was immunoSEQ multiplex PCR, and TCRdb's table has in-frame clones only and misses some. The data hold about 200,000 clones, with 60% to 80% observed a single time. The CDR3 length is 16 residues. Germline values: CDR1 SGHTA, CDR2 FQGNSA. Trimming removed 1 base from V and 3 bases from J, with 12 bases in between. Worth noting for this clone: Antigen unknown.

This sequence joins TRBV7-2 and TRBJ2-2; D gene unclear. This clonotype was obtained from a human donor with chronic lymphocytic leukemia. The sequenced sample was PBMCs, obtained after 12 months of ibrutinib treatment. The DNA for the CDR3 is TGTGCCAGCAGCTTAGGGTATGGACGGGACACCGGGGAGCTGTTTTTT. Residues: CASSLGYGRDTGELFF.